These 26 T cell receptor beta chains were sequenced from one sample in a study of T-cell reconstitution after alpha-beta-depleted transplantation in children. As it was prepared, the TCRbeta library received unique molecular identifiers. MiXCR, applied by TCRdb to the PCR reads, yields one record per CDR3 protein. The sample gives over 550,000 distinct CDR3 sequences, roughly 10% of which show up once; less than 5% is in the top ten. The sample in question was PBMCs from the stem cell graft donor, obtained from the stem cell graft. The origin of the receptors is a human donor who donated a stem cell graft to a child with acute myeloid leukemia.

This clonotype was recorded at least ten times. This chain uses TRBV6-5 with TRBJ2-7, with 9 positions matching TRBD1. Per the germline V gene, CDR1 is MNHEY and CDR2 is SVGAGI. This CDR3 region has 14 residues. V gave up 4 bases and J gave up 2 bases; unmatched junction bases: 3. The CDR3 region is CASSSWTGAYEQYF. CDR3 nucleotides: TGTGCCAGCAGTTCCTGGACAGGGGCCTACGAGCAGTACTTC.

Only a few counts were recorded for this clonotype. This chain links TRBV27 with TRBJ2-7; 10 bases are shared with TRBD1. This CDR3 comprises 14 residues. After removal of 3 bases from V and 4 bases from J, the junction contained 3 bases not matched to a gene. Germline V gene data show CDR1 as MNHEY and CDR2 as SMNVEV (reference sequence). The CDR3 DNA reads TGTGCCAGCAGTTTCGGGACAGGGGAATACGAGCAGTACTTC. Amino acids: CASSFGTGEYEQYF.

This clonotype was seen a handful of times. The gene calls are TRBV25-1 and TRBJ2-1, with D hard to call. The germline V and J ends were trimmed by 2 bases and 9 bases, with 11 bases remaining between them. The germline CDR1 and CDR2 sequences are MGHDK and SYGVNS. The CDR3 loop spans 13 amino acids. CDR3 in DNA: TGTGCCAGCAGTGAAACCCGTCTGGGTGAGCAGTTCTTC. It is translated as CASSETRLGEQFF.

There are many counts of this clonotype. The CDR3 reads CASSSGDTGELFF. CDR3 nucleotides: TGCGCCAGCAGCTCGGGAGACACCGGGGAGCTGTTTTTT. The J gene is TRBJ2-2, the V gene TRBV5-1, with a possible D match to TRBD2 (6 bases). This CDR3 spans 13 amino acids. The germline V gene encodes CDR1 SGHRS and CDR2 YFSETQ. V was shortened by 3 bases and J by 3 bases, with 6 bases between the two germline ends.

V is TRBV25-1 and J is TRBJ2-3; no definite D call. The CDR3 consists of 15 residues. The germline V gene encodes CDR1 MGHDK and CDR2 SYGVNS. The V and J ends lost 7 bases and 6 bases respectively, with 20 bases between them. In nucleotides, the CDR3 is TGTGCCAGCATCGAAGGCTCCACCCTTTCCGATACGCAGTATTTT. This encodes CASIEGSTLSDTQYF.

This clonotype has just a few counts. The gene calls are TRBV4-2 and TRBJ2-7; 7 positions match TRBD1. V gave up 3 bases and J gave up 2 bases; unmatched junction bases: 10. This CDR3 has 16 residues. The germline V gene has CDR1 LGHNA and CDR2 YNFKEQ. The DNA of the CDR3 is TGTGCCAGCAGCCAGAGGGCCGGGACAGAGACCTACGAGCAGTACTTC. It translates to CASSQRAGTETYEQYF.

The gene calls are TRBV6-5 and TRBJ2-1, with a tentative D call TRBD2 (5 bases). The V gene's germline CDR1 is MNHEY and CDR2 SVGAGI. The CDR3 contains 12 residues. Trimming stripped 6 bases from V and 4 bases from J, with 7 bases between. The CDR3 bases are TGTGCCAGCAGGGACTTATACAATGAGCAGTTCTTC. Its translation is CASRDLYNEQFF.

This clonotype was counted a few times. The chain links TRBV9 to TRBJ1-1; possibly TRBD1 for D (6 bases). Germline loops: CDR1 SGDLS, CDR2 YYNGEE. Trimming left V 0 bases short and J 11 bases short, with 17 bases between. The CDR3 has 14 residues. The CDR3 coding sequence is TGTGCCAGCAGCGTAGCACAAGGGGGGCCTAAGGCTTTCTTT. This translates into CASSVAQGGPKAFF.

The rearrangement links TRBV30 to TRBJ1-2; D gene ambiguous. This CDR3 region has 11 residues. The germline V gene encodes CDR1 GTSNPN and CDR2 SVGIG (reference sequence). Trimming cost V 5 bases and J 5 bases, with 9 bases left between them. CDR3 amino acids: CAWYLAYGYTF. Here the CDR3 DNA reads TGTGCCTGGTACCTCGCTTATGGCTACACCTTC.

V is TRBV2 and J is TRBJ2-1; 8 nucleotides agree with TRBD1. The CDR3 covers 14 residues. Germline V gene lookup returns CDR1 SNHLY and CDR2 FYNNEI. V lost 5 bases to trimming and J lost 7 bases; unmatched junction nucleotides: 7. Here the CDR3 reads CASSLQGAGNEQFF. CDR3 DNA: TGTGCCAGCAGTCTTCAGGGGGCTGGAAATGAGCAGTTCTTC.

This clonotype has at least ten counts. The CDR3, as DNA: TGTGCCAGCAACCCCTCAAGGGAACTTCAAGAGACCCAGTACTTC. This encodes CASNPSRELQETQYF. The chain uses TRBV12-3 or TRBV12-4 and TRBJ2-5, with D uncertain. The CDR3 extends over 15 amino acids. Trimming left V 7 bases short and J 2 bases short, with 17 bases between.

This clonotype ranks as medium-sized. The chain joins TRBV13 to TRBJ2-7; a possible D gene is TRBD1 (5 bases). With 1 base removed from V and 8 bases from J, the gap between germline ends came to 12 bases. The CDR3 loop spans 13 amino acids. Germline V gene lookup returns CDR1 PRHDT and CDR2 FYEKMQ (reference sequence). The CDR3 sequence is CASSLVPGSKQYF. In nucleotides, the CDR3 is TGTGCCAGCAGCTTAGTTCCAGGGTCGAAGCAGTACTTC.

In this sample, this clonotype turned up many times. The J gene is TRBJ2-1, the V gene TRBV7-2, with D tentatively TRBD2 (5 bases). The length of the CDR3 is 15 residues. Germline-derived CDR1 and CDR2 are SGHTA and FQGNSA. Deletions cut 1 base from V and 3 bases from J, with 10 bases between. This CDR3 reads CASSLGYDYYNEQFF. In DNA, the CDR3 is TGTGCCAGCAGCTTAGGGTACGACTACTACAATGAGCAGTTCTTC. Looking up the rest from reference TRBV7-2 and TRBJ2-1 gives the full variable domain: GAGVSQSPSNKVTEKGKDVELRCDPISGHTALYWYRQSLGQGLEFLIYFQGNSAPDKSGLPSDRFSAERTGGSVSTLTIQRTQQEDSAVYLCASSLGYDYYNEQFFGPGTRLTVL.

There are a few counts of this clonotype. This chain uses TRBV30 with TRBJ2-4; 8 nucleotides align to TRBD1. Per germline, CDR1 GTSNPN and CDR2 SVGIG (reference sequence). There are 14 residues in the CDR3. J gave up 7 bases and V 1 base, and 6 bases lay outside the gene matches. The CDR3, as DNA: TGTGCCTGGAGTGCAGGACAGGGCCCTAACATTCAGTACTTC. Its translation is CAWSAGQGPNIQYF. Based on the CDR3 plus reference TRBV30 and TRBJ2-4, the full variable domain is SQTIHQWPATLVQPVGSPLSLECTVEGTSNPNLYWYRQAAGRGLQLLFYSVGIGQISSEVPQNLSASRPQDRQFILSSKKLLLSDSGFYLCAWSAGQGPNIQYFGAGTRLSVL.

The V call is TRBV7-1, the J call TRBJ2-1; no firm D call. TRBV7-1 qualifies as an ORF whose function is uncertain. The V end was cut by 5 bases, the J end by 6 bases, with 11 bases between. The CDR3 length is 13 residues. CDR3 protein: CASSPPLLNEQFF. CDR3 DNA: TGTGCCAGCAGCCCCCCGCTGCTCAATGAGCAGTTCTTC.

This clonotype was recorded at least ten times. The genes are TRBV20-1 and TRBJ2-5; TRBD2 aligns across 9 bases. In germline, CDR1 is DFQATT, CDR2 SNEGSKA (reference sequence). The CDR3 runs to 15 residues. Trimming removed 4 bases from V and 5 bases from J; junction bases left unmatched: 11. The CDR3 bases are TGCAGTGCTATGCAGACTAGCGGAGGCGGGGAGACCCAGTACTTC. Translation gives CSAMQTSGGGETQYF.

The J gene is TRBJ1-2, the V gene TRBV12-3 or TRBV12-4; D perhaps matches TRBD1 (5 bases). The CDR3 has 14 amino acids. Deletions cut 4 bases from V and 7 bases from J, with 16 bases between. The CDR3 loop reads CASSSRQWDGGYTF. The CDR3 DNA sequence: TGTGCCAGCAGTTCCCGACAGTGGGACGGTGGCTACACCTTC.

This clonotype has more than one count but fewer than ten. The chain has TRBV5-1 and TRBJ1-2, with D hard to call. The V and J ends lost 4 bases and 4 bases respectively, with 14 bases between them. This CDR3 has 14 residues. The germline gives CDR1 SGHRS, CDR2 YFSETQ. The CDR3 sequence: CASSPDGRGYGYTF. The DNA for the CDR3 is TGCGCCAGCAGCCCTGACGGCAGAGGCTATGGCTACACCTTC.

This clonotype showed up many times. This chain connects TRBV10-2 to TRBJ1-1, with D maybe TRBD1 (6 bases). The ends were cut back, 8 bases at V and 5 bases at J, with 15 bases in the middle. Germline CDR1 is WSHSY and CDR2 is SAAADI. The CDR3 has 13 amino acids. The CDR3 spells CASARGEGTEAFF. DNA for the CDR3: TGCGCCAGCGCGAGGGGGGAAGGGACTGAAGCTTTCTTT.

The gene calls are TRBV6-1 and TRBJ2-6, with D possibly being TRBD1 (5 bases). V was clipped by 6 bases and J by 0 bases, with 12 bases between them. Germline V lookup: CDR1 MNHNS, CDR2 SASEGT. CDR3 length: 16 residues. CDR3 residues: CASRDGQGSGANVLTF. In nucleotides, the CDR3 is TGTGCCAGCAGAGATGGACAAGGCTCTGGGGCCAACGTCCTGACTTTC.

In this sample, this clonotype turned up a few times. The V and J genes are TRBV7-2 and TRBJ2-4; tentatively, D is TRBD2 (5 bases). Germline values: CDR1 SGHTA, CDR2 FQGNSA. This CDR3 contains 12 residues. Trimming cost V 5 bases and J 12 bases, with 14 bases left between them. The CDR3 loop reads CASSLKADRQYF. CDR3 DNA: TGTGCCAGCAGCCTAAAAGCGGACCGTCAGTACTTC.

The chain couples TRBV6-5 to TRBJ1-2; possibly TRBD1 for D (5 bases). Germline CDR1 MNHEY, CDR2 SVGAGI. This CDR3 has 15 amino acids. The V and J ends lost 5 bases and 4 bases respectively, with 17 bases between them. CDR3 region: CASSRGSDATYGYTF. CDR3 in DNA: TGTGCCAGCAGTAGGGGATCGGACGCAACCTATGGCTACACCTTC.

This clonotype was counted many times. The chain combines TRBV12-3 or TRBV12-4 with TRBJ1-5, with D possibly matching TRBD1 (6 bases). This CDR3 region has 14 residues. Trimming pared 2 bases from V and 7 bases from J, leaving 12 bases between. CDR3 loop: CASSLQGPGQPQHF. The CDR3 DNA reads as TGTGCCAGCAGTTTACAGGGGCCGGGACAGCCCCAGCATTTT.

This clonotype has only a few counts. For the CDR3, the DNA is TGTGCCAGCAGCTCGACTAGCGGGAGTATAAGCGGGGAGCTGTTTTTT. It translates to CASSSTSGSISGELFF. The rearrangement links TRBV7-9 to TRBJ2-2; 12 bases line up with TRBD2. The CDR3 has 16 amino acids. Germline V gene sequence: CDR1 SEHNR, CDR2 FQNEAQ (reference sequence). After removal of 4 bases from V and 7 bases from J, the junction contained 7 bases not matched to a gene.

Only a few counts were recorded for this clonotype. V gene TRBV7-2 combines with J gene TRBJ1-5; maybe TRBD1 (5 bases). This CDR3 region has 14 residues. Germline CDR1 and CDR2: SGHTA and FQGNSA. Deletions cut 5 bases from V and 6 bases from J, with 14 bases between. The CDR3 DNA follows: TGTGCCAGCAGCCGAGACAGTGCGGTTCAGCCCCAGCATTTT. This encodes CASSRDSAVQPQHF.

CDR3 sequence reads: CASSTRDRDHYGYTF. The CDR3 nucleotides are TGTGCCAGCAGCACCCGTGACAGGGATCACTATGGCTACACCTTC. The rearrangement uses TRBV9 and TRBJ1-2; 7 bases map to TRBD1. The CDR3 contains 15 residues. From germline, CDR1 is SGDLS and CDR2 YYNGEE. V lost 4 bases to trimming and J lost 3 bases; unmatched junction nucleotides: 9.